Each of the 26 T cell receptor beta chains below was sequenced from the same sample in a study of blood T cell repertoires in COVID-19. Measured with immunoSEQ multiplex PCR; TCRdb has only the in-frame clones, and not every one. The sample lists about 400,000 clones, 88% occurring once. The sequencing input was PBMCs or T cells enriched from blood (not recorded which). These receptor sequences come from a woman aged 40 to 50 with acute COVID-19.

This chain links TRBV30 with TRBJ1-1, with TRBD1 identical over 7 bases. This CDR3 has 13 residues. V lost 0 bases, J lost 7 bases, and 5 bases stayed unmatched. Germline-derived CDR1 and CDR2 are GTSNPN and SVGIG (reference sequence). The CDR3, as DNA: TGTGCCTGGAGTGTAGGGGGACAGAGTGAAGCTTTCTTT. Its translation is CAWSVGGQSEAFF.

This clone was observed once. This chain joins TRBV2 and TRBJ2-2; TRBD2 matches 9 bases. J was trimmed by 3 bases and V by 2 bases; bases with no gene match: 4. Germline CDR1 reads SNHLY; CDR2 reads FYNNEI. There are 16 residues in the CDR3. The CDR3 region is CASSERAGGHTGELFF. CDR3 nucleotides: TGTGCCAGCAGTGAAAGAGCGGGGGGTCACACCGGGGAGCTGTTTTTT.

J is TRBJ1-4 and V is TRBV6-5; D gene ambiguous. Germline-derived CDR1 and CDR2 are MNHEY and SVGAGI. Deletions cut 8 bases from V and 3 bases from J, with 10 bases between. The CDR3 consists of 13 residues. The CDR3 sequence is CASVRSSNEKLFF. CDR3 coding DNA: TGTGCCAGCGTTCGGAGTTCTAATGAAAAACTGTTTTTT.

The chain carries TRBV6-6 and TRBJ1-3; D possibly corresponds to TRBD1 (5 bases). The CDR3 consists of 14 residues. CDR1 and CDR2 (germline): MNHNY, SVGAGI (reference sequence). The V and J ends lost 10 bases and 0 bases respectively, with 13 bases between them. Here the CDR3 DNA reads TGTGCCACCAGACAGAGTTTCTCTGGAAACACCATATATTTT. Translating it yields CATRQSFSGNTIYF.

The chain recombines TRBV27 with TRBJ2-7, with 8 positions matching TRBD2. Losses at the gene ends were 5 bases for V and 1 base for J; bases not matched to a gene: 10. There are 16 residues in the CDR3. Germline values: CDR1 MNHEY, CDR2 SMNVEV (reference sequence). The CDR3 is CASSPPGLDPSYEQYF. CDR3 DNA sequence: TGTGCCAGCAGTCCTCCGGGACTAGATCCTTCCTACGAGCAGTACTTC.

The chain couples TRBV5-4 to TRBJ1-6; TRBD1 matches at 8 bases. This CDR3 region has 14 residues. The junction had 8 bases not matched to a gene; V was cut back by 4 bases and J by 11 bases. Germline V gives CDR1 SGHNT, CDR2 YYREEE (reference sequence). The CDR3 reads CASSQGAIGTPLHF. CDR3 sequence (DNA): TGTGCCAGCAGCCAGGGGGCCATAGGGACACCCCTCCACTTT.

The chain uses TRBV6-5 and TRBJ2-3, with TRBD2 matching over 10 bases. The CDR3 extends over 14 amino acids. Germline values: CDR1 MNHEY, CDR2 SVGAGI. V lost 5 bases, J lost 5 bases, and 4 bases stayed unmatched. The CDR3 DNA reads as TGTGCCAGCAGTAGCGGGGGGGACGGAGATACGCAGTATTTT. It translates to CASSSGGDGDTQYF.

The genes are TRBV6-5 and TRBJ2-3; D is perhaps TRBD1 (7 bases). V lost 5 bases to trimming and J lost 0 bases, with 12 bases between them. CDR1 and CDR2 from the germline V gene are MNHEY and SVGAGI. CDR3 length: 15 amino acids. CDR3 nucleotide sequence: TGTGCCAGCAGTCGGGGGACAGAAAGCACAGATACGCAGTATTTT. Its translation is CASSRGTESTDTQYF.

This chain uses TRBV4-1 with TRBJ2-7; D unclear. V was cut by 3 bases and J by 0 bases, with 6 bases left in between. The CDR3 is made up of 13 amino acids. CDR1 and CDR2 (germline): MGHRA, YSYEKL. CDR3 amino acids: CASSQASSYEQYF. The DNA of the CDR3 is TGCGCCAGCAGCCAGGCCAGCTCCTACGAGCAGTACTTC.

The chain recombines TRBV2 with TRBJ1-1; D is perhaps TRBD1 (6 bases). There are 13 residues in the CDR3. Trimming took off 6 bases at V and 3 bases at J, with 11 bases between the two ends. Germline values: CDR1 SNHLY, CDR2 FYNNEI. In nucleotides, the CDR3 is TGTGCCAGCAGCACAGGGCGGGACACTGAAGCTTTCTTT. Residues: CASSTGRDTEAFF. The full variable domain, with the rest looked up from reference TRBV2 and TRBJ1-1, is EPEVTQTPSHQVTQMGQEVILRCVPISNHLYFYWYRQILGQKVEFLVSFYNNEISEKSEIFDDQFSVERPDGSNFTLKIRSTKLEDSAMYFCASSTGRDTEAFFGQGTRLTVV.

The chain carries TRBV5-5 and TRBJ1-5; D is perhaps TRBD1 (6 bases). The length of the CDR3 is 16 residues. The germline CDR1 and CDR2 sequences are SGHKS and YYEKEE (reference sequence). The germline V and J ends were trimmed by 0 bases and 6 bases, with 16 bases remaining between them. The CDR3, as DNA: TGTGCCAGCAGCTTGGCTTTTACACAGGGCGTTCAGCCCCAGCATTTT. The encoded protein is CASSLAFTQGVQPQHF.

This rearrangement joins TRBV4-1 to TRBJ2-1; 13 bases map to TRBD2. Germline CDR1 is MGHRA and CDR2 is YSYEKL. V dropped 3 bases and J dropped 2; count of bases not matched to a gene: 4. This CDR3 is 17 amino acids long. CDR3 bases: TGCGCCAGCAGCCACCGGACTAGCGGGGGCCCCTACAATGAGCAGTTCTTC. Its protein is CASSHRTSGGPYNEQFF.

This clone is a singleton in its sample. The CDR3 loop is CASSQVAGSYEQYF. CDR3 nucleotides: TGTGCCAGCAGCCAAGTTGCGGGCTCCTACGAGCAGTACTTC. V usage is TRBV14 and J usage is TRBJ2-7, with TRBD2 as a possible D gene (5 bases). V was trimmed by 1 base and J by 0 bases, leaving 7 bases between them. This CDR3 has 14 amino acids. Per the germline V gene, CDR1 is SGHDN and CDR2 is FVKESK.

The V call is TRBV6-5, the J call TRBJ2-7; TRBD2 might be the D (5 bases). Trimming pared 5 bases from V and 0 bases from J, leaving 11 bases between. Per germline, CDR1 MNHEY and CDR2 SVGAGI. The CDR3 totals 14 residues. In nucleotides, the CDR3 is TGTGCCAGCAGTAAACTACGGGGCTCCTACGAGCAGTACTTC. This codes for CASSKLRGSYEQYF.

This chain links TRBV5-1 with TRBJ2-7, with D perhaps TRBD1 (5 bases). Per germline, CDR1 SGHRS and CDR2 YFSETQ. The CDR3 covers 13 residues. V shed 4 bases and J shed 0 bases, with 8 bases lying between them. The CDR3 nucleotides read TGCGCCAGCAGCGCCGACAGCTCCTACGAGCAGTACTTC. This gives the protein CASSADSSYEQYF.

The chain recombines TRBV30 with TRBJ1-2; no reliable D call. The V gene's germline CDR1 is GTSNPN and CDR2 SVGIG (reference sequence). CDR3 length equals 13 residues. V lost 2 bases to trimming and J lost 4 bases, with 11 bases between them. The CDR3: CAWSFGGTYGYTF. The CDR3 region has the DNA TGTGCCTGGAGTTTTGGAGGCACCTATGGCTACACCTTC.

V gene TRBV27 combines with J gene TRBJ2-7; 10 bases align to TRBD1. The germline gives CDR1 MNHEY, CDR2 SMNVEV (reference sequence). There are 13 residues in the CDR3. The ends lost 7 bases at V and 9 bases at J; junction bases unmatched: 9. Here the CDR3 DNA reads TGTGCCAGCAAGAGGACAGGGGGGATGGGGCAGTACTTC. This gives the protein CASKRTGGMGQYF.

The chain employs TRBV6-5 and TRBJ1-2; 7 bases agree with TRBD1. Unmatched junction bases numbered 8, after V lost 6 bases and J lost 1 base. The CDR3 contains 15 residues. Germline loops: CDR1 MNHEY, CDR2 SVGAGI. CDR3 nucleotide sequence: TGTGCCAGCAGAGAGAGACAGGGAGGTAACTATGGCTACACCTTC. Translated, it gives CASRERQGGNYGYTF.

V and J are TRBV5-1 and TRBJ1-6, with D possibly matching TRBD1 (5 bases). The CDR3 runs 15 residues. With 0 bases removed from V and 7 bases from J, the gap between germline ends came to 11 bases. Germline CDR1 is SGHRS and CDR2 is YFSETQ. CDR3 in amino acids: CASSLAEGFNSPLHF. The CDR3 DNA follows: TGCGCCAGCAGCTTGGCGGAGGGGTTCAATTCACCCCTCCACTTT.

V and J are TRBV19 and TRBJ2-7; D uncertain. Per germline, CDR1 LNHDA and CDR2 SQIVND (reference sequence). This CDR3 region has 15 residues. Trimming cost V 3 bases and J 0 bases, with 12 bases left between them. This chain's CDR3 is CASSISRQASYEQYF. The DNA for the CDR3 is TGTGCCAGTAGTATCTCTCGCCAGGCCTCCTACGAGCAGTACTTC. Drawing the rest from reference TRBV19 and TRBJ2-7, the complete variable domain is DGGITQSPKYLFRKEGQNVTLSCEQNLNHDAMYWYRQDPGQGLRLIYYSQIVNDFQKGDIAEGYSVSREKKESFPLTVTSAQKNPTAFYLCASSISRQASYEQYFGPGTRLTVT.

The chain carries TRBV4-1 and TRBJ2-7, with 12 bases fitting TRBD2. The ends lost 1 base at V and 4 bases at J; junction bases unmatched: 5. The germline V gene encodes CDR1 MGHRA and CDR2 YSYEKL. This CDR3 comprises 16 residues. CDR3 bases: TGCGCCAGCAGCCAAGGTCTAGCGGGGGGGCCTTACGAGCAGTACTTC. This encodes CASSQGLAGGPYEQYF.

The chain's CDR3 is CASCSGQGGESNQPQHF. Written as DNA, the CDR3 is TGTGCCAGTTGCTCGGGACAGGGCGGTGAGAGCAATCAGCCCCAGCATTTT. V and J are TRBV19 and TRBJ1-5; the match to TRBD1 covers 9 bases. Per the germline V gene, CDR1 is LNHDA and CDR2 is SQIVND (reference sequence). V shed 8 bases and J 1 base; nucleotides not matched to a gene: 12. This CDR3 region has 17 residues. Together with reference TRBV19 and TRBJ1-5, the CDR3 gives the full variable domain: DGGITQSPKYLFRKEGQNVTLSCEQNLNHDAMYWYRQDPGQGLRLIYYSQIVNDFQKGDIAEGYSVSREKKESFPLTVTSAQKNPTAFYLCASCSGQGGESNQPQHFGDGTRLSIL.

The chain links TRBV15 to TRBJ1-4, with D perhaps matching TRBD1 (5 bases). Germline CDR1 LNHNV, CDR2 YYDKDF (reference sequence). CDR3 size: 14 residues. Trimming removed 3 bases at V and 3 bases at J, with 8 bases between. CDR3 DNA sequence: TGTGCCACCAGCAGTGCGGGGGCTAATGAAAAACTGTTTTTT. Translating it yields CATSSAGANEKLFF.

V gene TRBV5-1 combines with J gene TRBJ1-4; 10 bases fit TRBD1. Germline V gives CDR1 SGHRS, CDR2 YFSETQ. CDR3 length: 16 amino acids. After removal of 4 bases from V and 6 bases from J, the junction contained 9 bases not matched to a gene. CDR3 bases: TGCGCCAGCAGCCTGGGACAGGGGCGAAAGGATGAAAAACTGTTTTTT. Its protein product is CASSLGQGRKDEKLFF.

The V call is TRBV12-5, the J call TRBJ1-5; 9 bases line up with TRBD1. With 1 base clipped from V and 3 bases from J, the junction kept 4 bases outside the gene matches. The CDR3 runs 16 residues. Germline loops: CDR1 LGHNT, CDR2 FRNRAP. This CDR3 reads CASGLGGTGINQPQHF. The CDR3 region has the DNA TGTGCTAGTGGTTTGGGAGGGACAGGGATCAATCAGCCCCAGCATTTT.

The CDR3 DNA sequence: TGTGCCAGCAGTTTATATGGTAGTGGCTCCTACAATGAGCAGTTCTTC. Protein sequence: CASSLYGSGSYNEQFF. The V call is TRBV27, the J call TRBJ2-1; no firm D call. This CDR3 spans 16 amino acids. V was cut by 1 base and J by 0 bases, with 10 bases left in between. In germline, CDR1 is MNHEY, CDR2 SMNVEV (reference sequence).